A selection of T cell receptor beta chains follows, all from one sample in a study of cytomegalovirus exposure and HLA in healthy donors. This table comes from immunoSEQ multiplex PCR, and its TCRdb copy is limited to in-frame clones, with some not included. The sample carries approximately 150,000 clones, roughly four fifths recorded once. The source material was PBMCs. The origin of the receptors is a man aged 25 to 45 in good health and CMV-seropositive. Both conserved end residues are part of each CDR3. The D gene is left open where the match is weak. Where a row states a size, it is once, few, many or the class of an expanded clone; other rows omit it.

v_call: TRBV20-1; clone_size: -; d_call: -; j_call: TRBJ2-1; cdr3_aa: CSATDFNEQFF; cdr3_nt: TGCAGTGCTACCGACTTCAATGAGCAGTTCTTC
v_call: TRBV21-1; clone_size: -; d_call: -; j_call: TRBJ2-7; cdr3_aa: CASSKGGAPNPYEQYF; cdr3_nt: TGTGCCAGCAGCAAAGGGGGCGCCCCCAACCCATACGAGCAGTACTTC
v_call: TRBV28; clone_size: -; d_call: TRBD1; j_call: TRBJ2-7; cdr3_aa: CASSHQPTGQGFYEQYF; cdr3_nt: TGTGCCAGCAGTCATCAACCTACGGGACAGGGGTTCTACGAGCAGTACTTC
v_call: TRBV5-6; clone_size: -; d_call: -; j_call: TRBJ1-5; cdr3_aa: CASSLLSQPQHF; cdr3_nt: TGTGCCAGCAGCTTGTTATCCCAGCCCCAGCATTTT
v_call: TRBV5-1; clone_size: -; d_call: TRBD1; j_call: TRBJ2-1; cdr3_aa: CASSLRQGVFPMSGPYNEQFF; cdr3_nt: TGCGCCAGCAGCCTCCGACAGGGGGTTTTTCCGATGAGCGGGCCCTACAATGAGCAGTTCTTC
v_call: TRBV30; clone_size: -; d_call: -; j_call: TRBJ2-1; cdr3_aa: CAWSTGTTYNEQFF; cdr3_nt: TGTGCCTGGTCAACAGGGACTACTTACAATGAGCAGTTCTTC
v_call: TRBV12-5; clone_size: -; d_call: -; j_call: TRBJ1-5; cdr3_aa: CASGLSGSAQPQHF; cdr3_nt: TGTGCTAGTGGTTTGAGCGGTTCTGCTCAGCCCCAGCATTTT
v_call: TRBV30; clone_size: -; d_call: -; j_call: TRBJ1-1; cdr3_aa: CAWSGRVDTEAFF; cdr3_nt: TGTGCCTGGAGTGGCAGGGTGGACACTGAAGCTTTCTTT
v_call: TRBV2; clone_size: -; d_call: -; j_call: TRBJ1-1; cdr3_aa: CASREQVLNTEAFF; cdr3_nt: TGTGCCAGCAGAGAACAGGTTTTGAACACTGAAGCTTTCTTT
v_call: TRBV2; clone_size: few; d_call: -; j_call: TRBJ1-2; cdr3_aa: CASSVQAFNYGYTF; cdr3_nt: TGTGCCAGCAGTGTACAGGCTTTCAACTATGGCTACACCTTC
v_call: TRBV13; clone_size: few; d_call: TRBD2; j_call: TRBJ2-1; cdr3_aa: CASSPSGAYNEQFF; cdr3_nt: TGTGCCAGCAGCCCTAGCGGGGCCTACAATGAGCAGTTCTTC
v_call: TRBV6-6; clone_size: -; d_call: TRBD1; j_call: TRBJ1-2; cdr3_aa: CASRDIGQGSGYTF; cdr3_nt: TGTGCCAGCAGAGACATAGGACAGGGGAGCGGCTACACCTTC
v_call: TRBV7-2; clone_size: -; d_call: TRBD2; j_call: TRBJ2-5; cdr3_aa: CASSSRRLAAQETQYF; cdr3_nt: TGTGCCAGCAGCTCCCGTAGACTAGCAGCCCAAGAGACCCAGTACTTC
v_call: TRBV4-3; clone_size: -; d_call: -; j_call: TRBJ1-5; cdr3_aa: CASSQDRGFQPQHF; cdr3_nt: TGCGCCAGCAGCCAGGACCGGGGATTTCAGCCCCAGCATTTT
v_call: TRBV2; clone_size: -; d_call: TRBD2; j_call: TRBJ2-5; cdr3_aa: CASSLGLAGIQYF; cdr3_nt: TGTGCCAGCAGTTTGGGACTAGCGGGGATACAGTACTTC
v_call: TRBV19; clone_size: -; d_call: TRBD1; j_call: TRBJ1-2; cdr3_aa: CASQDRWSNGYTF; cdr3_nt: TGTGCCAGCCAGGACAGGTGGAGTAATGGCTACACCTTC
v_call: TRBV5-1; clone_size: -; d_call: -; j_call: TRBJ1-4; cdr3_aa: CASSLGQPYEKLFF; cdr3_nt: TGCGCCAGCAGCTTGGGACAGCCCTATGAAAAACTGTTTTTT
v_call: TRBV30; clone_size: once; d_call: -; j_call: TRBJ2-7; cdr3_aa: CAWSANLGGEQYF; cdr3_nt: TGTGCCTGGAGTGCAAATCTAGGAGGCGAGCAGTACTTC
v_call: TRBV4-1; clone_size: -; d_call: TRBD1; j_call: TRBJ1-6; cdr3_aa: CASSQDTGVPLHF; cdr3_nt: TGCGCCAGCAGCCAAGACACAGGGGTTCCCCTCCACTTT
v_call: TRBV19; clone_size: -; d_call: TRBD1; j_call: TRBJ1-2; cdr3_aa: CASKGTELYTF; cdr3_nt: TGTGCCAGTAAAGGGACAGAACTCTACACCTTC
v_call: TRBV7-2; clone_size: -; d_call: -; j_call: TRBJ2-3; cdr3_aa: CASRSGIGVDTQYF; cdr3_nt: TGTGCCAGCAGATCGGGGATTGGGGTTGATACGCAGTATTTT
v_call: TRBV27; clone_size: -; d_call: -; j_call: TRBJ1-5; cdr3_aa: CASRIYYGGEPNQPQHF; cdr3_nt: TGTGCCAGCAGGATTTATTACGGCGGGGAACCCAATCAGCCCCAGCATTTT
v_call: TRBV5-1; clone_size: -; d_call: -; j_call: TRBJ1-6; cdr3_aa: CASSLEQLNSPLHF; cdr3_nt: TGCGCCAGCAGCTTGGAACAGCTTAATTCACCCCTCCACTTT